The clone carrying this TCR beta chain is a singleton in its sample. Authors' data handling: Reference gene primer amplification yielded estimated nucleated cell counts. Sequencing was performed with immunoSEQ multiplex PCR; in TCRdb, only in-frame clones are kept and a portion is missing. D and trimming come from the DNA, and the V and J calls and clone size come from that table. The repertoire consists of some 58,000 clones, with over 75% occurring once and the leading ten covering about 8.3%. This sample stems from a study of blood T cell repertoires in COVID-19. Study summary: Acute and convalescent COVID-19 specimens originated in the United States, Italy and Spain. T cells, B-cell-depleted T cells, or PBMCs supplied cDNA or gDNA.

The germline CDR1 and CDR2 sequences are KGHSH and LQKENI. The V segment lost 3 bases and the J segment 0 bases; nucleotides outside the gene matches: 5. The CDR3 consists of 15 residues. This chain uses TRBV18 with TRBJ2-7; the match to TRBD1 covers 7 bases. The origin of this receptor is a man aged 50 or older with active COVID-19. Sequenced material: peripheral blood. The CDR3 DNA reads as TGTGCCAGCTCACCCACAGGGGCCGGCTCCTACGAGCAGTACTTC. Encoded protein: CASSPTGAGSYEQYF.